This is a list of T cell receptor beta chains from one sample in a study of blood T cell repertoires in COVID-19. The repertoire was sequenced with immunoSEQ multiplex PCR; TCRdb's copy has only in-frame clones and lacks some. This table has 250,000 to 300,000 clones, about four fifths appearing once. The sequencing input was PBMCs or T cells enriched from blood (not recorded which). The origin of the receptors is a man between 45 and 60 years old who had recovered from COVID-19. CDR3s include the opening cysteine and the closing phenylalanine or tryptophan. Fields, in order: D gene, clone size, J gene, V gene, CDR3 DNA, CDR3 protein. A D gene is named only where the DNA matches it firmly. Clone size is stated in some rows and not others, as once, few, many or a class when expanded.

D: TRBD1
size: .
J: TRBJ2-2
V: TRBV29-1
DNA: TGCAGCGTCACCGGGACAGGGAACACCGGGGAGCTGTTTTTT
CDR3: CSVTGTGNTGELFF

D: TRBD1
size: .
J: TRBJ1-4
V: TRBV24-1
DNA: TGTGCCACCAGTGATCCCCAAGTATACAGGGGGGCAAAACTGTTTTTT
CDR3: CATSDPQVYRGAKLFF

D: TRBD2
size: .
J: TRBJ2-1
V: TRBV5-4
DNA: TGTGCCAGCAGCTTGGCGGGGGGGCGGGAAAATGAGCAGTTCTTC
CDR3: CASSLAGGRENEQFF

D: TRBD1
size: .
J: TRBJ2-2
V: TRBV24-1
DNA: TGTGCCACTAGCCGGCCCCAGGGGGCCGGGGAGCTGTTTTTT
CDR3: CATSRPQGAGELFF

D: TRBD2
size: .
J: TRBJ2-1
V: TRBV9
DNA: TGTGCCAGCAGCCCCGGGACTAGCGGGGGCCCTAGGGATGAGCAGTTCTTC
CDR3: CASSPGTSGGPRDEQFF

D: TRBD1
size: .
J: TRBJ1-1
V: TRBV18
DNA: TGTGCCAGCTCACCGGGACAGGGGGCTTGGGGCGCTTTCTTT
CDR3: CASSPGQGAWGAFF

D: TRBD1
size: .
J: TRBJ2-2
V: TRBV25-1
DNA: TGTGCCAGCAGTCCCGGGACAGTGAACACCGGGGAGCTGTTTTTT
CDR3: CASSPGTVNTGELFF

D: .
size: .
J: TRBJ2-1
V: TRBV11-2
DNA: TGTGCCAGCAGCAACAGGGACAATGAGCAGTTCTTC
CDR3: CASSNRDNEQFF

D: .
size: .
J: TRBJ2-1
V: TRBV4-2
DNA: TGTGCCAGCAGCCAAGAGACTGGGGGGTACAATGAGCAGTTCTTC
CDR3: CASSQETGGYNEQFF

D: TRBD1
size: .
J: TRBJ1-2
V: TRBV27
DNA: TGTGCCAGCAGTCGAACAGGGGGCGTAAACTATGGCTACACCTTC
CDR3: CASSRTGGVNYGYTF

D: .
size: few
J: TRBJ1-6
V: TRBV2
DNA: TGTGCCAGCAGAACAACAGGGCCCGAGTCACCCCTCCACTTT
CDR3: CASRTTGPESPLHF

D: .
size: .
J: TRBJ1-2
V: TRBV12-3/TRBV12-4
DNA: TGTGCCAGCAGTACAGGCGGGAGGGTACCCTACACCTTC
CDR3: CASSTGGRVPYTF

D: .
size: .
J: TRBJ2-6
V: TRBV7-2
DNA: TGTGCCAGCAGCCCCCTCGCGAATTCTGGGGCTAACGTCCTGACTTTC
CDR3: CASSPLANSGANVLTF

D: .
size: .
J: TRBJ2-2
V: TRBV12-5
DNA: TGTGCTAGTGGTTTCTTTGGGGGGGCGCACGGGGAGCTGTTTTTT
CDR3: CASGFFGGAHGELFF

D: TRBD1
size: .
J: TRBJ2-1
V: TRBV14
DNA: TGTGCCAGCAGCCGACCGGGACAGGGGTTCAATGAGCAGTTCTTC
CDR3: CASSRPGQGFNEQFF

D: TRBD2
size: few
J: TRBJ2-1
V: TRBV27
DNA: TGTGCCAGCAGTCTGGGACTAGCGGGGGTTGATGAGCAGTTCTTC
CDR3: CASSLGLAGVDEQFF

D: TRBD1
size: .
J: TRBJ1-6
V: TRBV5-1
DNA: TGCGCCAGCAGCTCCGGACAGGGATCCTATAATTCACCCCTCCACTTT
CDR3: CASSSGQGSYNSPLHF

D: TRBD1
size: many
J: TRBJ1-2
V: TRBV28
DNA: TGTGCCAGCCGCGCGGGACAGGGGTTTTTGTTGAGCTACACCTTC
CDR3: CASRAGQGFLLSYTF

D: TRBD2
size: .
J: TRBJ2-5
V: TRBV14
DNA: TGTGCCAGCAGCCACCCGGGGAGGGTTGAGACCCAGTACTTC
CDR3: CASSHPGRVETQYF

D: .
size: once
J: TRBJ1-4
V: TRBV9
DNA: TGTGCCAGCAGCGTAGCTGGACAGAGTAATGAAAAACTGTTTTTT
CDR3: CASSVAGQSNEKLFF

D: TRBD1
size: .
J: TRBJ2-7
V: TRBV29-1
DNA: TGCAGCGTCGACGGGACAGGGGTCGGCTACGAGCAGTACTTC
CDR3: CSVDGTGVGYEQYF

D: TRBD2
size: few
J: TRBJ2-7
V: TRBV9
DNA: TGTGCCAGCAGCGTAGCAGCTAGCGGGACGGACGAGCAGTACTTC
CDR3: CASSVAASGTDEQYF

D: TRBD1
size: .
J: TRBJ1-5
V: TRBV30
DNA: TGTGCCTGGACCCAAAGGGACAGGGTGTCTCAGCCCCAGCATTTT
CDR3: CAWTQRDRVSQPQHF

D: .
size: .
J: TRBJ2-7
V: TRBV11-3
DNA: TGTGCCAGCAGCCTTCTGTGGGGGGATCCGTACGAGCAGTACTTC
CDR3: CASSLLWGDPYEQYF

D: TRBD1
size: .
J: TRBJ1-5
V: TRBV5-3
DNA: TGTGCCAGAAGCCGGGGACAGGCAAAAAATCAGCCCCAGCATTTT
CDR3: CARSRGQAKNQPQHF

D: .
size: .
J: TRBJ2-7
V: TRBV30
DNA: TGTGCCTGGAGTAGCACAGGGAGCGAGCAGTACTTC
CDR3: CAWSSTGSEQYF

D: TRBD1
size: once
J: TRBJ1-5
V: TRBV9
DNA: TGTGCCAGCAGCGTAGGGTCAGGGGGACAGCCCCAGCATTTT
CDR3: CASSVGSGGQPQHF

D: TRBD1
size: once
J: TRBJ1-5
V: TRBV7-9
DNA: TGTGCCAGCAGCTTGGGACAGGGCTCTAATCAGCCCCAGCATTTT
CDR3: CASSLGQGSNQPQHF

D: .
size: .
J: TRBJ2-1
V: TRBV13
DNA: TGTGCCGGCAGCCCACAGGTCAATGAGCAGTTCTTC
CDR3: CAGSPQVNEQFF